The 9 T cell receptor beta chains listed next were all sequenced from one sample in a study of early stage breast cancer tumors. This table comes from immunoSEQ multiplex PCR, and its TCRdb copy is limited to in-frame clones, with some not included. The sample records about 41,000 clones, around 72% being singletons. The sample taken for sequencing was blood. The source of these receptors is a person aged 50-59 years with breast cancer.

In its sample, this clone was seen a few times. This sequence joins TRBV27 and TRBJ1-5; unclear D gene. The CDR3 covers 16 residues. From germline, CDR1 is MNHEY and CDR2 SMNVEV (reference sequence). The V end was cut by 1 base, the J end by 3 bases, with 13 bases between. DNA for the CDR3: TGTGCCAGCAGTTTATACGCGGGTGCTGTCAATCAGCCCCAGCATTTT. It encodes CASSLYAGAVNQPQHF.

The rearrangement joins TRBV10-2 to TRBJ1-2; TRBD1 aligns across 9 bases. Per the germline V gene, CDR1 is WSHSY and CDR2 is SAAADI. The V and J ends lost 6 bases and 4 bases, in that order; junction bases with no gene match: 3. This CDR3 contains 13 residues. DNA of the CDR3: TGCGCCAGCAGGCCGGGACAGGGCTATGGCTACACCTTC. This encodes CASRPGQGYGYTF.

V and J are TRBV29-1 and TRBJ2-3, with a possible D match to TRBD2 (6 bases). The CDR3 sequence is 11 residues long. Germline lookup yields CDR1 SQVTM and CDR2 ANQGSEA. Deletions cut 6 bases from V and 7 bases from J, with 11 bases between. The CDR3 sequence: CSVSEGNTQYF. In nucleotides, the CDR3 is TGCAGCGTCTCGGAGGGTAATACGCAGTATTTT.

The chain recombines TRBV27 with TRBJ2-2; TRBD2 matches 7 bases. The CDR3 extends over 14 amino acids. Germline V gene data show CDR1 as MNHEY and CDR2 as SMNVEV (reference sequence). The ends lost 5 bases at V and 12 bases at J; junction bases unmatched: 12. CDR3 DNA: TGTGCCAGCAGTCCTACTAGCTACGGGGGGAAGCTGTTTTTT. Amino acid sequence: CASSPTSYGGKLFF.

This rearrangement joins TRBV7-6 to TRBJ2-7; 12 bases align to TRBD2. V shed 5 bases, J shed 0 bases, and the junction held 11 bases outside the gene matches. Germline CDR1 reads SGHVS; CDR2 reads FNYEAQ. The CDR3 extends over 18 amino acids. As DNA, the CDR3 is TGTGCCAGCAGCCACCAACTTACTAGCGGGAGGCTCTCCTACGAGCAGTACTTC. Translated, it gives CASSHQLTSGRLSYEQYF.

This clone has a single count. This chain uses TRBV29-1 with TRBJ2-2; a possible D gene is TRBD2 (6 bases). Germline CDR1 reads SQVTM; CDR2 reads ANQGSEA. The CDR3 runs 14 residues. Trimming took 7 bases from V and 4 from J, leaving 16 bases between them. CDR3 DNA: TGCAGCGCCAGCGGGCAGCCCATCACCGGGGAGCTGTTTTTT. It encodes CSASGQPITGELFF.

The chain has TRBV4-2 and TRBJ2-7, with a possible D match to TRBD2 (5 bases). Germline CDR1 is LGHNA and CDR2 is YNFKEQ. The CDR3 has 17 residues. V lost 5 bases and J lost 3, with 23 bases in between. CDR3 region: CASSTRADGGEGYEQYF. In DNA form, the CDR3 reads TGTGCCAGCAGCACGCGGGCCGACGGCGGAGAAGGCTACGAGCAGTACTTC.

V and J are TRBV5-6 and TRBJ1-2, with TRBD1 identical over 11 bases. The CDR3 extends over 14 amino acids. The ends lost 4 bases at V and 8 bases at J; junction bases unmatched: 7. Germline assignment: CDR1 SGHDT and CDR2 YYEEEE. The CDR3 reads CASSRGQGAEGYTF. DNA of the CDR3: TGTGCCAGCAGCCGTGGACAGGGGGCGGAAGGCTACACCTTC.

In its sample, this clone was seen a few times. V usage is TRBV2 and J usage is TRBJ2-7; TRBD2 is a possible D gene (6 bases). CDR3 length equals 14 residues. Germline V gene lookup returns CDR1 SNHLY and CDR2 FYNNEI. V lost 10 bases and J 0 bases, leaving 16 bases between the germline ends. CDR3 nucleotides: TGTGCCACACGCCGGGACTTGAGCTCCTACGAGCAGTACTTC. Its translation: CATRRDLSSYEQYF.